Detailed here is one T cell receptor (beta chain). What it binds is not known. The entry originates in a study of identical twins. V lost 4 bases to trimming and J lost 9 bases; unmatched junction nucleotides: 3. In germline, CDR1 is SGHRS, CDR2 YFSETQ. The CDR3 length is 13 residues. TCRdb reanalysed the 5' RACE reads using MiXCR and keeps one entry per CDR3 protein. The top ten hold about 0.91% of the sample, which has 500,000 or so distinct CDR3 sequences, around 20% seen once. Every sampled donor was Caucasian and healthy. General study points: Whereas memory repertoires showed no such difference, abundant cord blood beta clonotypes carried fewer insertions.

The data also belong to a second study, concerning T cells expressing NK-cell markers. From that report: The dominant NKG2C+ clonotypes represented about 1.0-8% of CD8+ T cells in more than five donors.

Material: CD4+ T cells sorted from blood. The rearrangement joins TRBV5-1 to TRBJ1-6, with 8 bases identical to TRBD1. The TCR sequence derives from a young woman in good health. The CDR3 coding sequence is TGCGCCAGCAGCGAGGGGACAGGTTCACCCCTCCACTTT. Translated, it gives CASSEGTGSPLHF.